This T cell receptor beta chain originates from a study of blood T cell repertoires in COVID-19. Study background: Collection of acute and convalescent COVID-19 samples took place in the United States, Italy and Spain. In each case, the material was cDNA or gDNA derived from T cells, B-cell-depleted T cells, or PBMCs.

Looked up from germline, CDR1 is LNHDA and CDR2 is SQIVND (reference sequence). Trimming took 6 bases from V and 5 from J; bases not matched to a gene: 9. The CDR3 extends over 14 amino acids. In the authors' workflow: Reference gene primer amplification in the assay estimated nucleated cell counts. Data came from immunoSEQ multiplex PCR; TCRdb stores just in-frame clones and leaves some out. V and J calls plus clone size are reproduced from that table; the DNA served to infer D and trimming. Of about 180,000 clones listed, roughly 85% are singletons. V usage is TRBV19 and J usage is TRBJ1-2; 7 nucleotides line up with TRBD1. Sequenced: peripheral blood. The TCR comes from a woman aged 70 to 79 with acute or convalescent COVID-19. Here the CDR3 reads CASRDIQGRYGYTF. Here the CDR3 DNA reads TGTGCCAGTAGGGACATACAGGGGAGGTATGGCTACACCTTC.